Listed below are T cell receptor beta chains from one sample, sequenced in a study of response to subunit inactivated influenza vaccine. A single record per CDR3 protein comes from TCRdb applying MiXCR to the RT-PCR reads. The table lists hundreds of thousands of distinct CDR3 sequences, around 15% of them singletons. Here the sequenced sample was PBMCs from blood, taken around 14 days before vaccination. The receptors stem from a man in his fifties who received an inactivated influenza vaccine. The CDR3 runs from the conserved cysteine through the conserved F or W. D genes are given only for firm matches.

d_call	v_call	cdr3_aa
TRBD1	TRBV7-9	CASSSPGTGGYGYTF
TRBD2	TRBV20-1	CSARMAGGFYEQYF
-	TRBV6-1	CASRRPRVQGTGELFF
TRBD2	TRBV5-1	CASSAGLAGGQETQYF
TRBD1	TRBV7-2	CASSPDRGAYYGYTF
-	TRBV7-2	CASSSRVGTEAFF
TRBD2	TRBV24-1	CATSTTSGKETQYF
-	TRBV10-3	CAISGPGLSTDTQYF
TRBD2	TRBV12-3/TRBV12-4	CASSNGLAYEQYF
TRBD2	TRBV18	CASSQGLAGLGDEQFF
TRBD2	TRBV5-5	CASSVPGTSGTGELFF
-	TRBV10-3	CAMASLRDEQYF
-	TRBV12-3/TRBV12-4	CASSFGGAHADTQYF
TRBD1	TRBV12-3/TRBV12-4	CASSTGTGGSYGYTF
TRBD1	TRBV20-1	CSARDGTGSPEAFF
-	TRBV6-5	CASSYSSGSYGYTF
-	TRBV7-2	CASSFAEGKQYF
-	TRBV6-2/TRBV6-3	CASSYGGNQETQYF
-	TRBV7-9	CASSLDRVATEAFF
-	TRBV29-1	CSVVTPLAGSYGYTF
TRBD1	TRBV4-1	CASSQVFGRGRRGELFF
-	TRBV19	CASSILAEQETQYF